Reported below is one T cell receptor (beta chain). The entry originates in a study of cytomegalovirus exposure and HLA in healthy donors. Germline loops: CDR1 MGHRA, CDR2 YSYEKL. There are 14 residues in the CDR3. J gave up 10 bases and V 1 base, and 4 bases lay outside the gene matches. Use of 60 Vbeta and 13 Jbeta primers characterized the PCR. Profiling relied on immunoSEQ multiplex PCR, and the TCRdb table lists in-frame clones only, not all of them. In total, the table holds around 44,000 clones. The sequencing sample was made of PBMCs. The TCR was taken from a male donor in good health and CMV-seropositive. The chain uses TRBV4-1 and TRBJ1-6; 7 nucleotides agree with TRBD1. CDR3 in amino acids: CASSQGQGNSPLHF. The DNA of the CDR3 is TGCGCCAGCAGCCAAGGACAGGGAAACTCACCCCTCCACTTT.